These 24 T cell receptor beta chains were sequenced from one sample in a study of blood T cell repertoires in COVID-19. TCRdb keeps only in-frame clones here, not all; method: immunoSEQ multiplex PCR. The table has 380,000 or so clones, approximately 88% seen once; the top ten hold around 0.91%. The sample comprised PBMCs or T cells enriched from blood (not recorded which). The receptors derive from a woman aged 25 to 39 with acute COVID-19.

The chain recombines TRBV5-1 with TRBJ1-2, with no clear D. This CDR3 region has 16 residues. CDR1 is SGHRS, CDR2 YFSETQ, per germline. The ends were cut back, 0 bases at V and 4 bases at J, with 16 bases in the middle. The CDR3 DNA reads TGCGCCAGCAGCTTGGCTACAGCTCCTACTCTCTATGGCTACACCTTC. This encodes CASSLATAPTLYGYTF.

The chain employs TRBV24-1 and TRBJ1-5; D may be TRBD1 (6 bases). The CDR3 runs to 14 residues. V gave up 2 bases and J gave up 3 bases, with 7 bases separating them. Germline CDR1 KGHDR, CDR2 SFDVKD. The CDR3 protein is CATSDYRDNQPQHF. CDR3 nucleotides: TGTGCCACCAGTGATTACAGGGACAATCAGCCCCAGCATTTT.

This rearrangement joins TRBV24-1 to TRBJ2-2; TRBD1 agrees at 10 bases. Germline V gene lookup returns CDR1 KGHDR and CDR2 SFDVKD. V lost 3 bases to trimming and J lost 3 bases; unmatched junction nucleotides: 3. CDR3 length: 16 amino acids. CDR3 loop: CATSDRQGADTGELFF. The CDR3 nucleotides read TGTGCCACCAGTGATCGACAGGGGGCGGACACCGGGGAGCTGTTTTTT.

The rearrangement links TRBV10-2 to TRBJ1-5; D gene ambiguous. Trimming left V 8 bases short and J 3 bases short, with 17 bases between. The CDR3 contains 15 residues. Germline CDR1 is WSHSY and CDR2 is SAAADI. The CDR3 here is CASLAGKGVNQPQHF. CDR3 bases: TGCGCCAGCCTGGCCGGCAAGGGAGTCAATCAGCCCCAGCATTTT.

This chain joins TRBV11-2 and TRBJ1-6; D is undetermined. V was pared by 4 bases and J by 6 bases, with 4 bases between. This CDR3 comprises 12 residues. Germline V gene sequence: CDR1 SGHAT, CDR2 FQNNGV. For the CDR3, the DNA is TGTGCCAGCAGCTCCCTTAATTCACCCCTCCACTTT. Protein sequence: CASSSLNSPLHF.

The CDR3 is CASSILGVPYNEQFF. CDR3 nucleotide sequence: TGTGCCAGTAGTATACTCGGGGTTCCCTACAATGAGCAGTTCTTC. The chain employs TRBV19 and TRBJ2-1; D is possibly TRBD2 (5 bases). CDR1 and CDR2 (germline): LNHDA, SQIVND (reference sequence). The CDR3 contains 15 residues. V lost 2 bases to trimming and J lost 2 bases, with 10 bases between them.

Regarding this clone: This sample also contains other DNA sequences that code for the same CDR3. This chain joins TRBV19 and TRBJ2-3; a possible D gene is TRBD1 (6 bases). The CDR3 loop spans 15 amino acids. The V gene's germline CDR1 is LNHDA and CDR2 SQIVND (reference sequence). The V gene lost 3 bases and the J gene lost 1 base, with 11 bases spanning the gap. The CDR3 reads CASSIGAGGTDTQYF. CDR3 sequence (DNA): TGTGCCAGTAGTATCGGGGCAGGGGGCACAGATACGCAGTATTTT.

V is TRBV7-2 and J is TRBJ2-1, with 10 bases identical to TRBD2. The CDR3 is 18 amino acids. The trim removed 3 bases at V and 8 bases at J, leaving 16 bases unmatched. Germline loops: CDR1 SGHTA, CDR2 FQGNSA. CDR3 DNA: TGTGCCAGCAGCTTGGATCTTAGCGGGGGGCCCAAGAGGGATGAGCAGTTCTTC. Translated, it gives CASSLDLSGGPKRDEQFF.

This chain joins TRBV5-6 and TRBJ1-2; maybe TRBD1 (6 bases). Germline lookup yields CDR1 SGHDT and CDR2 YYEEEE. The V end lost 3 bases, the J end lost 6 bases, and 12 bases lay between the germline ends. This CDR3 has 13 residues. This CDR3 is CASSYDRNDGYTF. CDR3 coding DNA: TGTGCCAGCAGCTACGACAGGAACGATGGCTACACCTTC.

This clone was seen a single time. The V and J genes are TRBV3-1 (or the pseudogene TRBV3-2) and TRBJ2-7, with D possibly matching TRBD1 (6 bases). The germline V gene encodes CDR1 LGHDT and CDR2 YNNKEL (reference sequence). There are 15 residues in the CDR3. Trimming removed 0 bases from V and 2 bases from J, with 11 bases in between. The DNA for the CDR3 is TGTGCCAGCAGCCAAGATTCTAGGGGGACCTACGAGCAGTACTTC. This codes for CASSQDSRGTYEQYF.

The rearrangement uses TRBV27 and TRBJ1-2, with D possibly TRBD1 on 6 matching bases. V was trimmed by 2 bases and J by 2 bases, leaving 9 bases between them. This CDR3 contains 14 residues. Germline assignment: CDR1 MNHEY and CDR2 SMNVEV (reference sequence). CDR3 in DNA: TGTGCCAGCAGTTTAAAGGGACAAAACTATGGCTACACCTTC. This encodes CASSLKGQNYGYTF.

The V call is TRBV6-5, the J call TRBJ1-2; D not certain. Trimming cost V 7 bases and J 3 bases, with 9 bases left between them. The CDR3 runs 12 residues. Germline V gives CDR1 MNHEY, CDR2 SVGAGI. Written as DNA, the CDR3 is TGTGCCAGCAAGAACAGCTACTATGGCTACACCTTC. Translation: CASKNSYYGYTF.

The chain is built from TRBV4-1 and TRBJ2-1, with 12 bases that match TRBD2. CDR3 size: 20 residues. Germline CDR1 is MGHRA and CDR2 is YSYEKL. Unmatched junction bases numbered 12, after V lost 1 base and J lost 2 bases. This CDR3 reads CASSQVFSSGGEAPYNEQFF. In DNA, the CDR3 is TGCGCCAGCAGCCAAGTTTTTTCTAGCGGGGGGGAAGCACCCTACAATGAGCAGTTCTTC.

The V call is TRBV6-2 or TRBV6-3, the J call TRBJ2-7; 7 bases map to TRBD2. The germline gives CDR1 MNHEY, CDR2 SVGEGT. The CDR3 sequence is 14 residues long. After removal of 2 bases from V and 3 bases from J, the junction contained 4 bases not matched to a gene. In DNA, the CDR3 is TGTGCCAGCAGTTACGCGGGGACTATCTACGAGCAGTACTTC. This codes for CASSYAGTIYEQYF.

The chain combines TRBV7-6 with TRBJ2-7, with 12 bases aligning to TRBD1. Losses at the gene ends were 0 bases for V and 5 bases for J; bases not matched to a gene: 8. Germline-derived CDR1 and CDR2 are SGHVS and FNYEAQ. The CDR3 has 17 residues. The CDR3 spells CASSLAVLGQGAHEQYF. The DNA of the CDR3 is TGTGCCAGCAGCTTAGCGGTATTGGGACAGGGGGCCCACGAGCAGTACTTC.

This sequence joins TRBV5-1 and TRBJ1-1; TRBD1 matches at 10 bases. From germline, CDR1 is SGHRS and CDR2 YFSETQ. V lost 3 bases, J lost 4 bases, and 9 bases stayed unmatched. The CDR3 is 16 residues long. The CDR3 protein is CASSSTGGVLVTEAFF. CDR3 in DNA: TGCGCCAGCAGCTCGACAGGGGGCGTGTTGGTCACTGAAGCTTTCTTT.

The chain couples TRBV12-3 or TRBV12-4 to TRBJ2-3; D gene uncertain. V shed 1 base and J shed 5 bases, with 7 bases lying between them. This CDR3 contains 13 residues. CDR3 sequence reads: CASSLGAIDTQYF. In nucleotides, the CDR3 is TGTGCCAGCAGTTTAGGGGCTATAGATACGCAGTATTTT.

V is TRBV4-1 and J is TRBJ2-3, with D possibly TRBD1 on 5 matching bases. The CDR3 runs 16 residues. The V gene's germline CDR1 is MGHRA and CDR2 YSYEKL. The V gene lost 2 bases and the J gene lost 0 bases, with 12 bases spanning the gap. The DNA for the CDR3 is TGCGCCAGCAGCCAATCTCAGGGTCCAAGCACAGATACGCAGTATTTT. The encoded protein is CASSQSQGPSTDTQYF.

This clone has only one observation. V gene TRBV5-6 combines with J gene TRBJ2-3, with D possibly TRBD2 on 6 matching bases. V dropped 4 bases and J dropped 3 bases, with 12 bases sitting between them. This CDR3 region has 14 residues. Germline values: CDR1 SGHDT, CDR2 YYEEEE. The CDR3 nucleotides read TGTGCCAGCAGCAAGGGACTTCCTACAGATACGCAGTATTTT. Translation: CASSKGLPTDTQYF.

This sequence joins TRBV7-6 and TRBJ2-2, with 10 nucleotides matching TRBD1. V lost 1 base to trimming and J lost 1 base; unmatched junction nucleotides: 12. Germline loops: CDR1 SGHVS, CDR2 FNYEAQ. This CDR3 is 20 amino acids long. CDR3 residues: CASSLGWDRGRVMNTGELFF. The CDR3 region has the DNA TGTGCCAGCAGCTTAGGCTGGGACAGGGGTCGAGTGATGAACACCGGGGAGCTGTTTTTT.

This chain links TRBV6-1 with TRBJ1-2; no definite D call. This CDR3 has 11 residues. The ends were cut back, 2 bases at V and 6 bases at J, with 4 bases in the middle. Germline V gene lookup returns CDR1 MNHNS and CDR2 SASEGT. CDR3 DNA sequence: TGTGCCAGCAGTGAACTTCATGGCTACACCTTC. This encodes CASSELHGYTF.

CDR3 residues: CASSQRQGSQPQHF. In DNA, the CDR3 is TGTGCCAGCAGCCAACGACAGGGAAGTCAGCCCCAGCATTTT. The rearrangement uses TRBV3-1 (or the pseudogene TRBV3-2) and TRBJ1-5, with 7 bases fitting TRBD1. V lost 2 bases and J lost 6; bases outside the gene matches: 4. The CDR3 loop spans 14 amino acids. Germline V gene sequence: CDR1 LGHDT, CDR2 YNNKEL (reference sequence).

V gene TRBV7-9 combines with J gene TRBJ1-3, with D possibly matching TRBD1 (6 bases). Between the trimmed V and J ends, which lost 6 bases and 0 bases, there was a span of 12 bases. This CDR3 is 15 amino acids long. CDR1 is SEHNR, CDR2 FQNEAQ, per germline (reference sequence). CDR3 sequence: CASRKDRSSGNTIYF. CDR3 nucleotide sequence: TGTGCCAGCAGAAAAGACAGGAGCTCTGGAAACACCATATATTTT.

The chain is built from TRBV4-1 and TRBJ1-1; D not resolved. The CDR3 extends over 14 amino acids. With 2 bases removed from V and 3 bases from J, the gap between germline ends came to 10 bases. The V gene's germline CDR1 is MGHRA and CDR2 YSYEKL. The chain's CDR3 is CASSQSPQDTEAFF. As DNA, the CDR3 is TGCGCCAGCAGCCAAAGCCCTCAGGACACTGAAGCTTTCTTT.